This TCR beta chain was profiled in a study of long-term antiretroviral therapy in people with HIV. This clone was recorded a few times. CDR1 SGHAT and CDR2 FQNNGV come from the germline V gene. The CDR3 totals 14 residues. V lost 3 bases to trimming and J lost 7 bases, with 10 bases between them. Sequencing used immunoSEQ v3.0 at survey level. Profiling relied on immunoSEQ multiplex PCR, and the TCRdb table lists in-frame clones only, not all of them. The data hold 25,000 to 30,000 clones, with more than 70% observed a single time. This chain connects TRBV11-2 to TRBJ1-6, with D hard to call. The origin of this receptor is a woman under 40 with HIV. The specimen comprised unsorted PBMCs, sampled 0.8 years after starting antiretroviral therapy. This chain's CDR3 is CASSFLADNSPLHF. The DNA of the CDR3 is TGTGCCAGCAGCTTTTTGGCAGACAATTCACCCCTCCACTTT.